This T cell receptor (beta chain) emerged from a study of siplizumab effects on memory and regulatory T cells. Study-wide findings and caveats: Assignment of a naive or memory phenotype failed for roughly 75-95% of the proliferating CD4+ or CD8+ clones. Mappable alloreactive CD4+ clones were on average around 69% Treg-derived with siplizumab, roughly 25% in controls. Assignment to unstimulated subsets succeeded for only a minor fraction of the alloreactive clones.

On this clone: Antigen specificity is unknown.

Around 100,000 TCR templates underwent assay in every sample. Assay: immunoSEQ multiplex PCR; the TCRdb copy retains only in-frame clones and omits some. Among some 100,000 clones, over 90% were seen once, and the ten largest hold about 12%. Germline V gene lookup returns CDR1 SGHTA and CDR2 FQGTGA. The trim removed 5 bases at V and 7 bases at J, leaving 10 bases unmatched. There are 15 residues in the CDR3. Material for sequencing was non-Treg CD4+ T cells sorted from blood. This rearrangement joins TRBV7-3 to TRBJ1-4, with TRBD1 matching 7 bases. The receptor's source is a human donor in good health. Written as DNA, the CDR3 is TGTGCCAGCAGCGGACAGACAGGGAGTCGTGAAAAACTGTTTTTT. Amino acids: CASSGQTGSREKLFF.